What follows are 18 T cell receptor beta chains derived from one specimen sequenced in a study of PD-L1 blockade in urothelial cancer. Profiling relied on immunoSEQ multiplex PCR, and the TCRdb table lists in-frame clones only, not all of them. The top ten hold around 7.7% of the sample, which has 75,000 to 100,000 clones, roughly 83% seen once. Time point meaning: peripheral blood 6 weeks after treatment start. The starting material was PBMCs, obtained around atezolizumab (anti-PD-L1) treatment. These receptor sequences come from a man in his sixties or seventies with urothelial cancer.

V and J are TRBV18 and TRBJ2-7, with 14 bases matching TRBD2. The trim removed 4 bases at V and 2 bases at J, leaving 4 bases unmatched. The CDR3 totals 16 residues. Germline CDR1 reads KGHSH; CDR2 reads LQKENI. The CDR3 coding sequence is TGTGCCAGCTCACAGGGACTAGCGGGAGTCGCCTACGAGCAGTACTTC. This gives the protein CASSQGLAGVAYEQYF.

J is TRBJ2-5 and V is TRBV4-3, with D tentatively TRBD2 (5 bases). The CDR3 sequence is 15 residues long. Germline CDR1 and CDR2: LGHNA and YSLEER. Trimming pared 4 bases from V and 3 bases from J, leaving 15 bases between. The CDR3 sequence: CASSRLWRAEETQYF. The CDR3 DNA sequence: TGCGCCAGCAGCCGCCTATGGCGGGCAGAAGAGACCCAGTACTTC.

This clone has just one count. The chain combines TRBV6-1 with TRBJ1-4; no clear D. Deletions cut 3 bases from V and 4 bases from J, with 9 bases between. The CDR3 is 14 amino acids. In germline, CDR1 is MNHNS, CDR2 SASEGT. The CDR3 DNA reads TGTGCCAGCAGTGAGTCCGGGATTAATGAAAAACTGTTTTTT. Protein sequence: CASSESGINEKLFF.

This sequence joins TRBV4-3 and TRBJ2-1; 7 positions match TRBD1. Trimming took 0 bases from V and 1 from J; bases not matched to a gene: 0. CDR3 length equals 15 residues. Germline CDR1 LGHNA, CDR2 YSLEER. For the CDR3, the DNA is TGCGCCAGCAGCCAAGACAGGGGGTCCTACAATGAGCAGTTCTTC. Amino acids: CASSQDRGSYNEQFF.

In DNA form, the CDR3 reads TGTGCCAGCAGCTTGTCAGGGTTGTCCGACTACGAGCAGTACTTC. It is translated as CASSLSGLSDYEQYF. The V call is TRBV5-4, the J call TRBJ2-7; possible D gene TRBD1, 5 bases. V was pared by 1 base and J by 3 bases, with 14 bases between. From germline, CDR1 is SGHNT and CDR2 YYREEE (reference sequence). The CDR3 runs 15 residues.

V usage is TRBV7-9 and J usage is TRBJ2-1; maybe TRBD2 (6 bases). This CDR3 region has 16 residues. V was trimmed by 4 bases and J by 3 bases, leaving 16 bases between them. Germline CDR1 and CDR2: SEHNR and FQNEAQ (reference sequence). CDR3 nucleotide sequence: TGTGCCAGCAGCTCACAAACGGGACTCAACTACAATGAGCAGTTCTTC. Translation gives CASSSQTGLNYNEQFF.

DNA of the CDR3: TGTGCCAGCAGCTTCGGACTCCCCACAGATACGCAGTATTTT. Translation: CASSFGLPTDTQYF. The chain employs TRBV5-4 and TRBJ2-3; a possible D gene is TRBD2 (5 bases). The CDR3 is 14 amino acids. Trimming pared 2 bases from V and 2 bases from J, leaving 9 bases between. The germline gives CDR1 SGHNT, CDR2 YYREEE (reference sequence).

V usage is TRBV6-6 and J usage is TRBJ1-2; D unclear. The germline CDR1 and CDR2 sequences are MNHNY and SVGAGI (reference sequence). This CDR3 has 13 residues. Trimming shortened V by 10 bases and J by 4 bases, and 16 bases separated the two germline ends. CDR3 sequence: CATDWFEGYGYTF. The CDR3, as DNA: TGTGCCACCGACTGGTTCGAGGGCTATGGCTACACCTTC.

CDR3 coding DNA: TGTGCCAGCAGCCAAGACCCAGGGGACACAGGAAACACCATATATTTT. This translates into CASSQDPGDTGNTIYF. V is TRBV4-2 and J is TRBJ1-3; tentatively, D is TRBD1 (6 bases). Germline V gene sequence: CDR1 LGHNA, CDR2 YNFKEQ. V dropped 0 bases and J dropped 4 bases, with 13 bases sitting between them. The CDR3 extends over 16 amino acids.

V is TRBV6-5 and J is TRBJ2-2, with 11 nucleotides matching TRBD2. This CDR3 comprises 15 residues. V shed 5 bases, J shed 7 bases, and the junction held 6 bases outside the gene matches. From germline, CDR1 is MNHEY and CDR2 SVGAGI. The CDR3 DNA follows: TGTGCCAGCAGTCGGCAGGGACTAGCGGTCGGGGAGCTGTTTTTT. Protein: CASSRQGLAVGELFF.

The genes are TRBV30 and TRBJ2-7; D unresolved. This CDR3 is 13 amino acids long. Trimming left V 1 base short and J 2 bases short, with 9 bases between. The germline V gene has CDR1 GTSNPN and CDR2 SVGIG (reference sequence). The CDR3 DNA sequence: TGTGCCTGGAGTGGAGAACAGACCTACGAGCAGTACTTC. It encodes CAWSGEQTYEQYF.

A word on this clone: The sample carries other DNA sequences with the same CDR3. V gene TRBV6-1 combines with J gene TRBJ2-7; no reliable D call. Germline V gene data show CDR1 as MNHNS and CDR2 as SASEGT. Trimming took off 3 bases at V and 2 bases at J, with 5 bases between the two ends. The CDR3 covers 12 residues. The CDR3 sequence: CASSDRPYEQYF. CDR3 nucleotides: TGTGCCAGCAGTGACAGGCCCTACGAGCAGTACTTC.

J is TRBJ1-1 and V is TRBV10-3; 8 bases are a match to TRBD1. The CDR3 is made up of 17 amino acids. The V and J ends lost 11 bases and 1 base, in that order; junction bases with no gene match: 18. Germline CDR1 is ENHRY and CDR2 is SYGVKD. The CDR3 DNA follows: TGTGCCTCAACAGGAACAGGGGGTCCTTCTGGGAACACTGAAGCTTTCTTT. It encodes CASTGTGGPSGNTEAFF.

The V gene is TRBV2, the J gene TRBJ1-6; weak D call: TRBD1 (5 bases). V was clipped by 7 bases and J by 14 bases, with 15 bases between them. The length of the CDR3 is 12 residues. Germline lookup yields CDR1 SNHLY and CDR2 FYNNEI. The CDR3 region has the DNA TGTGCCAGCAACAATCAGGGTAGCACCCTCCACTTT. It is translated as CASNNQGSTLHF.

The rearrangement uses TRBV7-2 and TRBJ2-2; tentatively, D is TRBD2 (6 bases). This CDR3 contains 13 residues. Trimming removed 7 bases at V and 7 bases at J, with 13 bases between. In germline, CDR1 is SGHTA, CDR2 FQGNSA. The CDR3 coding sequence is TGTGCCAGCACGCGACGGGAGTTCGGGGAGCTGTTTTTT. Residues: CASTRREFGELFF.

For the CDR3, the DNA is TGTGCCATCAGTGATCTCGAAGCAGGGGTATTGGGTGAAAAACTGTTTTTT. This translates into CAISDLEAGVLGEKLFF. The rearrangement links TRBV10-3 to TRBJ1-4; D possibly corresponds to TRBD1 (6 bases). In germline, CDR1 is ENHRY, CDR2 SYGVKD. The CDR3 runs to 17 residues. V lost 3 bases and J 7 bases, leaving 21 bases between the germline ends.

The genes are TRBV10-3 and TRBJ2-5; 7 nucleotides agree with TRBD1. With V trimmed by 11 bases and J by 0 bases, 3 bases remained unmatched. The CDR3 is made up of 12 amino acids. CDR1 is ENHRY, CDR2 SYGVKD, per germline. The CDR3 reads CACRGNQETQYF. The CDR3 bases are TGTGCCTGCAGGGGGAACCAAGAGACCCAGTACTTC.

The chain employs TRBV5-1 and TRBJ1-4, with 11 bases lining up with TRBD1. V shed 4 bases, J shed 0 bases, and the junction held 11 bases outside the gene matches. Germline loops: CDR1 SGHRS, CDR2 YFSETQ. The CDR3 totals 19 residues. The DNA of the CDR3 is TGCGCCAGCAGCCCGGGACAGGGGGTCGGCCCTGCAACTAATGAAAAACTGTTTTTT. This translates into CASSPGQGVGPATNEKLFF.